These 18 T cell receptor beta chains originate from one sample sequenced in a study of blood T cells in healthy people across ages. A sample-barcoded 5' primer and a J-beta primer mix were used in a second PCR of roughly 7 to 11 cycles. Each CDR3 protein gets one entry after TCRdb re-called the 5' RACE reads with MiXCR. The sample holds about 830,000 distinct CDR3 sequences, around 62% seen once. Specimen: blood. Receptors were obtained from a man under 40 in good health.

This chain's CDR3 is CASSLSGTPPYEQYF. CDR3 DNA: TGTGCCAGCAGTTTATCCGGGACACCTCCCTACGAGCAGTACTTC. This chain uses TRBV27 with TRBJ2-7; tentative D call: TRBD1 (6 bases). The germline V gene has CDR1 MNHEY and CDR2 SMNVEV (reference sequence). V lost 0 bases and J 2 bases, leaving 11 bases between the germline ends. CDR3 size: 15 residues.

The chain couples TRBV29-1 to TRBJ2-5; D uncertain. Matching the DNA end better, TRBJ2-7 makes the J call doubtful. Per germline, CDR1 SQVTM and CDR2 ANQGSEA. The CDR3 covers 11 residues. The CDR3 DNA is TGCAGCGTGACGGTACGTCGCGAGCAGTACTTC. Residues: CSVTVRREQYF.

This chain connects TRBV27 to TRBJ2-3, with a weak D call TRBD1 (5 bases). CDR1 MNHEY and CDR2 SMNVEV come from the germline V gene (reference sequence). Trimming shortened V by 2 bases and J by 2 bases, and 11 bases separated the two germline ends. This CDR3 region has 15 residues. The CDR3 coding sequence is TGTGCCAGCAGTTTAAAGGACAAGTTCACAGATACGCAGTATTTT. Protein sequence: CASSLKDKFTDTQYF.

The chain carries TRBV28 and TRBJ2-7, with 8 positions matching TRBD1. The CDR3 spans 14 residues. Germline V CDR1 and CDR2: MDHEN, SYDVKM. V shed 8 bases, J shed 3 bases, and the junction held 9 bases outside the gene matches. The CDR3 sequence: CASVSRGRIYEQYF. CDR3 DNA: TGTGCCAGCGTGTCCAGGGGGCGTATCTACGAGCAGTACTTC.

This clonotype was recorded once. The V gene is TRBV5-1, the J gene TRBJ1-2, with D maybe TRBD1 (6 bases). The CDR3 extends over 11 amino acids. From germline, CDR1 is SGHRS and CDR2 YFSETQ. Deletions cut 6 bases from V and 3 bases from J, with 6 bases between. The CDR3 reads CASTGDYGYTF. The CDR3 DNA is TGCGCCAGCACAGGGGACTATGGCTACACCTTC.

The rearrangement uses TRBV20-1 and TRBJ2-1; unclear D gene. Germline values: CDR1 DFQATT, CDR2 SNEGSKA (reference sequence). CDR3 length equals 14 residues. The V and J ends lost 0 bases and 9 bases respectively, with 15 bases between them. The CDR3 spells CSAREMFVTVEQFF. In DNA, the CDR3 is TGCAGTGCTAGAGAGATGTTTGTGACCGTTGAGCAGTTCTTC.

This clonotype was picked up a small number of times. This rearrangement joins TRBV27 to TRBJ2-3; D perhaps matches TRBD2 (7 bases). Germline assignment: CDR1 MNHEY and CDR2 SMNVEV (reference sequence). Trimming left V 2 bases short and J 5 bases short, with 14 bases between. There are 15 residues in the CDR3. As DNA, the CDR3 is TGTGCCAGCAGTTTAACGGGGGGCCGGGGAGATACGCAGTATTTT. This translates into CASSLTGGRGDTQYF.

The chain couples TRBV14 to TRBJ2-5, with 13 bases lining up with TRBD2. The germline gives CDR1 SGHDN, CDR2 FVKESK. CDR3 length: 18 amino acids. Trimming cost V 5 bases and J 4 bases; bases outside gene matches: 13. The CDR3: CASSVRLAGGRVRETQYF. CDR3 sequence (DNA): TGTGCCAGCAGCGTCCGACTAGCGGGGGGCCGGGTACGAGAGACCCAGTACTTC.

The table lists this clonotype with a few counts. The chain is built from TRBV7-8 and TRBJ2-1, with unresolved D. V lost 6 bases to trimming and J lost 8 bases, with 20 bases between them. This CDR3 region has 15 residues. Per germline, CDR1 SGHVS and CDR2 FQNEAQ. The CDR3: CASSILVGVLHEQFF. The CDR3 DNA sequence: TGTGCCAGCAGTATCCTGGTAGGAGTTCTCCATGAGCAGTTCTTC.

In the case of this clonotype: A read error may produce the germline difference seen at one junction end. The DNA for the CDR3 is TGTGCCGGCAGCTTCCCAGGAAACTACGAGCAGTACTTC. Translation gives CAGSFPGNYEQYF. V is TRBV7-8 and J is TRBJ2-4, with D uncertain. The J call may be mistaken, given a closer DNA end match to TRBJ2-7. CDR3 length: 13 residues. CDR1 SGHVS and CDR2 FQNEAQ come from the germline V gene.

V and J are TRBV7-7 and TRBJ2-2; no firm D call. Germline V gene lookup returns CDR1 SSHAT and CDR2 FNYEAQ (reference sequence). The CDR3 has 15 residues. V lost 2 bases and J lost 2, with 9 bases in between. CDR3 amino acids: CASSLTLTNTGELFF. DNA of the CDR3: TGTGCCAGCAGCTTAACACTAACAAACACCGGGGAGCTGTTTTTT.

The chain combines TRBV10-3 with TRBJ1-6; TRBD1 matches 7 bases. CDR1 ENHRY and CDR2 SYGVKD come from the germline V gene. Trimming at V came to 6 bases and at J to 5 bases, leaving 4 bases not matched to a gene. This CDR3 comprises 14 residues. This chain's CDR3 is CAIRIRGDNSPLHF. In DNA form, the CDR3 reads TGTGCCATCAGGATCAGGGGGGATAATTCACCCCTCCACTTT.

The V call is TRBV30, the J call TRBJ2-4; the match to TRBD1 covers 9 bases. The DNA end lines up better with TRBJ2-7; the J call may be wrong. The CDR3 totals 13 residues. CDR1 and CDR2 (germline): GTSNPN, SVGIG (reference sequence). DNA for the CDR3: TGTGCCTGTACAGGGGGCAGTGTCTACGAGCAGTACTTC. It specifies CACTGGSVYEQYF.

The chain has TRBV25-1 and TRBJ2-3; TRBD2 agrees at 7 bases. Germline V CDR1 and CDR2: MGHDK, SYGVNS. This CDR3 contains 15 residues. V dropped 6 bases and J dropped 1; count of bases not matched to a gene: 7. The CDR3 bases are TGTGCCAGCAGAGGGACTACGGGAGGCACAGATACGCAGTATTTT. It encodes CASRGTTGGTDTQYF.

A note on this clonotype: The junction departs from the called germline gene at one end, perhaps through a read error. V is TRBV15 and J is TRBJ2-1; no clear D. The CDR3 has 11 residues. Germline V gene sequence: CDR1 LNHNV, CDR2 YYDKDF (reference sequence). CDR3 bases: TGTGCCACCGGCAGAGCGACGGAGCAGTTCTTC. Protein sequence: CATGRATEQFF. The whole variable domain, filled in from reference TRBV15 and TRBJ2-1, reads DAMVIQNPRYQVTQFGKPVTLSCSQTLNHNVMYWYQQKSSQAPKLLFHYYDKDFNNEADTPDNFQSRRPNTSFCFLDIRSPGLGDTAMYLCATGRATEQFFGPGTRLTVL.

This clonotype was seen only once. The chain couples TRBV29-1 to TRBJ2-1, with D possibly being TRBD1 or TRBD2 (6 bases each). This CDR3 is built from 13 residues. Germline CDR1 SQVTM, CDR2 ANQGSEA. V was trimmed by 3 bases and J by 3 bases, leaving 9 bases between them. CDR3 sequence reads: CSVEGGNYNEQFF. DNA of the CDR3: TGCAGCGTTGAGGGGGGCAACTACAATGAGCAGTTCTTC.

The chain is built from TRBV9 and TRBJ2-3, with D perhaps matching TRBD1 (5 bases). This CDR3 comprises 18 residues. Per the germline V gene, CDR1 is SGDLS and CDR2 is YYNGEE. Trimming stripped 0 bases from V and 3 bases from J, with 20 bases between. CDR3 sequence: CASSVDTGDLCWTDTQYF. DNA of the CDR3: TGTGCCAGCAGCGTAGATACAGGTGATTTGTGCTGGACAGATACGCAGTATTTT.

The chain uses TRBV7-2 and TRBJ2-1; tentatively, D is TRBD2 (6 bases). The CDR3 extends over 15 amino acids. The germline V and J ends were trimmed by 5 bases and 4 bases, with 15 bases remaining between them. Germline CDR1 reads SGHTA; CDR2 reads FQGNSA. The CDR3 nucleotides are TGTGCCAGCAGCCCCGGACTAAATTTTTACAATGAGCAGTTCTTC. Protein product: CASSPGLNFYNEQFF.